This is a list of T cell receptor beta chains from one sample in a study of blood T cell repertoires in COVID-19. The repertoire was sequenced with immunoSEQ multiplex PCR; TCRdb's copy has only in-frame clones and lacks some. The sample has about 50,000 clones; roughly 83% are singletons. Input material: peripheral blood. The receptors here all came from a woman aged 55 to 70 with acute or convalescent COVID-19. Both conserved end residues are part of each CDR3.

J	V	CDR3
TRBJ1-5	TRBV3-1/TRBV3-2	CASSHLSGINQPQHF
TRBJ1-3	TRBV19	CASSIGNLVSGNTIYF
TRBJ1-1	TRBV5-4	CASSSWGQKNTEAFF
TRBJ2-1	TRBV10-3	CAISQPRGEAGKNEQFF
TRBJ1-2	TRBV18	CASSPPRVMGAGYTF
TRBJ2-1	TRBV5-6	CASSLDRGMGVYNEQFF
TRBJ1-4	TRBV18	CASSGQRATNEKLFF
TRBJ1-5	TRBV6-5	CASSPARVGNQPQHF
TRBJ1-4	TRBV6-5	CASRWSQGNEKLFF
TRBJ2-2	TRBV7-9	CASSDHRDVLTGELFF
TRBJ1-4	TRBV6-5	CASSPWDRGDEKLFF
TRBJ2-1	TRBV3-1/TRBV3-2	CASSQDKLAGYNEQFF
TRBJ1-2	TRBV7-7	CASSSLPAERLEGYTF
TRBJ1-4	TRBV6-4	CASRRQAVTNEKLFF
TRBJ1-1	TRBV5-1	CASSLVSSGTEAFF
TRBJ2-1	TRBV2	CASSLGHNNEQFF
TRBJ2-7	TRBV7-3	CASSSRPGDEQYF
TRBJ1-5	TRBV18	CASSPSGRSNQPQHF
TRBJ2-3	TRBV28	CASSFLTSTDTQYF
TRBJ2-2	TRBV4-1	CASSQDQRGNTGELFF
TRBJ1-5	TRBV5-8	CAPGKPQHF
TRBJ1-2	TRBV18	CASSPVTGGADGYTF
TRBJ1-1	TRBV19	CASSLGQGNLRDTEAFF
TRBJ1-1	TRBV15	CALGVSSTEAFF
TRBJ2-3	TRBV10-3	CAISDLAVSTDTQYF
TRBJ2-7	TRBV21-1	CASSKGDRAYEQYF
TRBJ2-7	TRBV6-5	CASTPRLGAYEQYF
TRBJ1-6	TRBV5-1	CASSLDLGGQISPLHF
TRBJ2-1	TRBV7-9	CASSPYRLGRNEQFF
TRBJ1-2	TRBV10-3	CAIKGLRSYGYTF
TRBJ1-1	TRBV28	CASSLQGGTEAFF
TRBJ2-7	TRBV6-2/TRBV6-3	CASSSRLSGGDEQYF
TRBJ2-2	TRBV5-1	CASSPDAGTGELFF
TRBJ2-7	TRBV20-1	CSADSAYEQYF
TRBJ2-3	TRBV5-1	CASSFSSAFTDTQYF